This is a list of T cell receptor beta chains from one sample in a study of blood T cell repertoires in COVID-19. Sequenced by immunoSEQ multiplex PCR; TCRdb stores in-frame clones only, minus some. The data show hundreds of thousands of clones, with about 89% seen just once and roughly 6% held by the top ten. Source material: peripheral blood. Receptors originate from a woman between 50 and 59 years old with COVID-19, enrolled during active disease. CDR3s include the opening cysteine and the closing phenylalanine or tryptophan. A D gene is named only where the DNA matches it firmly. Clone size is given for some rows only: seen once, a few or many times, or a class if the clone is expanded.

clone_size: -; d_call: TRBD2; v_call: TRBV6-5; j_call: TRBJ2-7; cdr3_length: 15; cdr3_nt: TGTGCCAGCAGTTACCTAGCGGGAGGGGGTGGCGAGCAGTACTTC; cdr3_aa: CASSYLAGGGGEQYF
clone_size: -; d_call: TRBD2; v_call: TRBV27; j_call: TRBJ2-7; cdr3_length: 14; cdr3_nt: TGTGCCAGCAGTTTTGGCGGGAGGTCCTACGAGCAGTACTTC; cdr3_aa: CASSFGGRSYEQYF
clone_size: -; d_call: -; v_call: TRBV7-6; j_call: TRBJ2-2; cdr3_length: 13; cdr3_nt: TGTGCCAGCTCCAGGGTCGGCACCGGGGAGCTGTTTTTT; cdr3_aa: CASSRVGTGELFF
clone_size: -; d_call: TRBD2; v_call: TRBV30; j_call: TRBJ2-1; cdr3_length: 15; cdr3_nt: TGTGCCTGGAGACCTGGACTAGCGGGCTACAATGAGCAGTTCTTC; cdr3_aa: CAWRPGLAGYNEQFF
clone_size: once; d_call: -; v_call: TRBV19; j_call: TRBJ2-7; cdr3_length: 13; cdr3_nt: TGTGCCAGTAGTGGCGGGTTGTCGCGCGAGCAGTACTTC; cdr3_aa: CASSGGLSREQYF
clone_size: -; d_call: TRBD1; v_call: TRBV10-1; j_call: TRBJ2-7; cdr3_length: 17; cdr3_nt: TGCGCCAGCAGCAGACTCGTCCCGGGACAGGACCCCTACGAGCAGTACTTC; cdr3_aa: CASSRLVPGQDPYEQYF
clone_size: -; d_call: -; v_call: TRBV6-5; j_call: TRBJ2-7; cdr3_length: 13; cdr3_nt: TGTGCCAGCAGTCGACAGACAACCTACGAGCAGTACTTC; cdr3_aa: CASSRQTTYEQYF
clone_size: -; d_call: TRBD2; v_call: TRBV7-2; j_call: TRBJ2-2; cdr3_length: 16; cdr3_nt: TGTGCCAGCAGCTTGCGGCCTAGCGGAACCACCGGGGAGCTGTTTTTT; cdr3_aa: CASSLRPSGTTGELFF
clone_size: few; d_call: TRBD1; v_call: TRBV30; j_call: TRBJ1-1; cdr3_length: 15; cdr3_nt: TGTGCCTGGATCCGTCCCGGGACAGGGAACACTGAAGCTTTCTTT; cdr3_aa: CAWIRPGTGNTEAFF
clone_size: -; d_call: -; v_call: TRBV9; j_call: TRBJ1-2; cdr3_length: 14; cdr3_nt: TGTGCCAGCAGTCGCCCAGGGGCGTACTATGGCTACACCTTC; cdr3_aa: CASSRPGAYYGYTF
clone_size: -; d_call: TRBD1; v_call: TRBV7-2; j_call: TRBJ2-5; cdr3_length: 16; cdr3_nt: TGTGCCAGCAGCGAAGGGACAGGGGCTTATGGGGAGACCCAGTACTTC; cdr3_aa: CASSEGTGAYGETQYF
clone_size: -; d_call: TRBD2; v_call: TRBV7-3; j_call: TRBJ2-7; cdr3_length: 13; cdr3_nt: TGTGCCAGCAGCTTAGCGGGAGAGGACGAGCAGTACTTC; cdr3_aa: CASSLAGEDEQYF
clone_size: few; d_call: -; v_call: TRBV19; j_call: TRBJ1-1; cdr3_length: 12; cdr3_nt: TGTGCCAGTAGTATGGCAGGGATCGACGCTTTCTTT; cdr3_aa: CASSMAGIDAFF
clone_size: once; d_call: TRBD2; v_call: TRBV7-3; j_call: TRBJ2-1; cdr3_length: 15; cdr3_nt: TGTGCCAGCAGTCCCGGGACTAGGTCCTACAATGAGCAGTTCTTC; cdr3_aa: CASSPGTRSYNEQFF